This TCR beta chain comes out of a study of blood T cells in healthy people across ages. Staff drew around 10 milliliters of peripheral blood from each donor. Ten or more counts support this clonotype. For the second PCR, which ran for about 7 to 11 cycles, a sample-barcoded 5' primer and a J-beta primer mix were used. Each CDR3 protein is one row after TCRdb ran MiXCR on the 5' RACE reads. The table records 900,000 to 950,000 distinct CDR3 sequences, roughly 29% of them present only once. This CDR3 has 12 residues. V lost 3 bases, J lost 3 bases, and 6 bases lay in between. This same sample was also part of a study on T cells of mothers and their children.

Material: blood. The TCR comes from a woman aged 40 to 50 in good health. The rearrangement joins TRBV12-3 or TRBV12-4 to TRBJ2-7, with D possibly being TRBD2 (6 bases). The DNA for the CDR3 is TGTGCCAGCAGTTTCGGGGGCTACGAGCAGTACTTC. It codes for CASSFGGYEQYF.